This T cell receptor (beta chain) was found in a study of shared clonotypes between healthy human individuals. Points from the study as a whole: An anticipated effect of sequencing depth on clonotype sharing among donors was recognized.

In germline, CDR1 is MNHEY, CDR2 SVGAGI. This CDR3 is built from 16 residues. V was clipped by 4 bases and J by 1 base, with 16 bases between them. As concerns this clone: What it binds is not known.

Selected positively for CCR7 and CD45RO-negative, naive CD8 cells excluded terminally differentiated effector memory CD45RA+ cells. The genomic DNA of each subset was split evenly across several immunoSEQ plates. Generated by immunoSEQ multiplex PCR, the TCRdb table keeps only in-frame clones and is missing some. The sample shows roughly 2.1 million clones, 90% to 95% of them seen only once. The material sequenced was naive CD8+ T cells from PBMCs. The chain joins TRBV6-5 to TRBJ1-2; the D gene is possibly TRBD1 (5 bases). This clonotype originated in a man between 18 and 35 years old in good health. Some clones in this sample may be carry-over from other donors' samples. CDR3 amino acids: CASSFWLEGDNYGYTF. The CDR3 DNA sequence: TGTGCCAGCAGTTTTTGGCTAGAAGGGGATAACTATGGCTACACCTTC.